The 18 T cell receptor beta chains below all came from one sample that was sequenced in a study of blood T cell repertoires in COVID-19. Data came from immunoSEQ multiplex PCR; TCRdb stores just in-frame clones and leaves some out. The sample includes tens of thousands of clones, around 85% of them seen just once. The sample taken for sequencing was peripheral blood. Source of these receptors: a man aged 70 or older with acute or convalescent COVID-19.

The chain couples TRBV27 to TRBJ1-6; D not certain. CDR1 and CDR2 from the germline V gene are MNHEY and SMNVEV (reference sequence). Trimming cost V 1 base and J 0 bases, with 10 bases left between them. This CDR3 region has 17 residues. Here the CDR3 DNA reads TGTGCCAGCAGTTTATTGTTGGGCAGCTCCTATAATTCACCCCTCCACTTT. The encoded protein is CASSLLLGSSYNSPLHF.

In this sample, this clone is medium-sized. This chain links TRBV5-1 with TRBJ2-3; perhaps TRBD1 as D (5 bases). V was pared by 0 bases and J by 3 bases, with 11 bases between. Germline V gives CDR1 SGHRS, CDR2 YFSETQ. The length of the CDR3 is 15 residues. CDR3 residues: CASSLGRGQTDTQYF. The CDR3 nucleotides read TGCGCCAGCAGCTTGGGTAGGGGCCAAACAGATACGCAGTATTTT.

This clone was detected a few times. The chain combines TRBV5-5 with TRBJ1-3; D is unresolved. The germline gives CDR1 SGHKS, CDR2 YYEKEE (reference sequence). Trimming cost V 3 bases and J 3 bases, with 10 bases left between them. The CDR3 has 14 residues. Here the CDR3 DNA reads TGTGCCAGCAGCTCAGGAGGCAGTGGAAACACCATATATTTT. It codes for CASSSGGSGNTIYF.

The chain is built from TRBV9 and TRBJ2-1; TRBD2 matches 7 bases. Germline CDR1 SGDLS, CDR2 YYNGEE. V gave up 4 bases and J gave up 3 bases; unmatched junction bases: 7. CDR3 length: 15 residues. The CDR3 coding sequence is TGTGCCAGCAGCCGTAGGACTAGTAGCTACAATGAGCAGTTCTTC. Protein product: CASSRRTSSYNEQFF.

The sample holds one count of this clone. V and J are TRBV11-2 and TRBJ1-1, with 11 bases fitting TRBD1. CDR3 length: 14 residues. Germline V gene data show CDR1 as SGHAT and CDR2 as FQNNGV. J lost 11 bases, V lost 4 bases, and 9 bases had no gene match. DNA for the CDR3: TGTGCCAGCAGCTCCTCTGGACAGGGGGCTTCGGCTTTCTTT. Translation: CASSSSGQGASAFF.

The chain uses TRBV5-5 and TRBJ2-2, with 8 bases fitting TRBD2. This CDR3 is built from 15 residues. The germline CDR1 and CDR2 sequences are SGHKS and YYEKEE (reference sequence). V was pared by 4 bases and J by 4 bases, with 6 bases of the junction left unmatched. This CDR3 reads CASSQAGVSTGELFF. The DNA of the CDR3 is TGTGCCAGCAGCCAAGCGGGGGTTTCCACCGGGGAGCTGTTTTTT.

The count of this clone is one. The rearrangement links TRBV4-1 to TRBJ2-7, with D tentatively TRBD1 (6 bases). Germline V gene lookup returns CDR1 MGHRA and CDR2 YSYEKL. V lost 0 bases and J 6 bases, leaving 9 bases between the germline ends. This CDR3 is 13 amino acids long. The CDR3: CASSQDGRGEQYV. CDR3 bases: TGCGCCAGCAGCCAAGATGGCAGGGGCGAGCAGTACGTC.

The gene calls are TRBV5-1 and TRBJ2-5, with a weak D call TRBD1 (6 bases). The V gene lost 5 bases and the J gene lost 1 base, with 12 bases spanning the gap. There are 14 residues in the CDR3. CDR1 SGHRS and CDR2 YFSETQ come from the germline V gene. The CDR3 sequence is CASSYRVGQETQYF. The CDR3 DNA reads TGCGCCAGCAGTTACAGGGTGGGCCAAGAGACCCAGTACTTC.

This chain joins TRBV19 and TRBJ1-2; possible D gene TRBD1, 6 bases. The CDR3 sequence is 16 residues long. V lost 5 bases to trimming and J lost 0 bases, with 16 bases between them. Germline CDR1 and CDR2: LNHDA and SQIVND (reference sequence). CDR3 sequence reads: CASSPRAGAANYGYTF. In DNA form, the CDR3 reads TGTGCCAGTAGTCCGCGCGCAGGGGCCGCTAACTATGGCTACACCTTC.

This rearrangement joins TRBV28 to TRBJ1-4; 7 bases match TRBD1. Germline values: CDR1 MDHEN, CDR2 SYDVKM. The CDR3 runs 13 residues. The junction had 6 bases not matched to a gene; V was cut back by 3 bases and J by 11 bases. The CDR3 nucleotides are TGTGCCAGCAGTTTGACAGGGCCAGGGAAACTGTTTTTT. Residues: CASSLTGPGKLFF.

The V and J genes are TRBV24-1 and TRBJ2-2; D possibly corresponds to TRBD2 (5 bases). CDR3 length equals 17 residues. Germline assignment: CDR1 KGHDR and CDR2 SFDVKD. Trimming removed 5 bases at V and 5 bases at J, with 20 bases between. The CDR3 sequence is CATSGLPRGSGTGELFF. The CDR3 bases are TGTGCCACCAGTGGTTTACCCCGGGGAAGTGGGACCGGGGAGCTGTTTTTT.

This clone has just one count. The chain joins TRBV5-4 to TRBJ2-5; 11 bases fit TRBD2. Per germline, CDR1 SGHNT and CDR2 YYREEE (reference sequence). There are 16 residues in the CDR3. V lost 1 base and J lost 1; bases outside the gene matches: 3. CDR3 DNA sequence: TGTGCCAGCAGCTTGTATACTAGCGGGGGCCAAGAGACCCAGTACTTC. The encoded protein is CASSLYTSGGQETQYF.

V gene TRBV21-1 combines with J gene TRBJ1-1; the table's D call, TRBD1, was not checked against the DNA. TRBV21-1 is annotated as a pseudogene. This CDR3 has 12 residues. CDR3 bases: TGTGCCAGCAGACGACTCAGGGGGCTGGTTTTCTTT. This encodes CASRRLRGLVFF.

The V and J genes are TRBV9 and TRBJ1-1; TRBD1 aligns across 8 bases. Germline CDR1 is SGDLS and CDR2 is YYNGEE. The CDR3 is made up of 15 amino acids. V was pared by 0 bases and J by 6 bases, with 7 bases of the junction left unmatched. In nucleotides, the CDR3 is TGTGCCAGCAGCGTAGATGGGACAGGTCCCGCTGAAGCTTTCTTT. Translated, it gives CASSVDGTGPAEAFF. Supplemented by reference TRBV9 and TRBJ1-1, the full variable domain reads DSGVTQTPKHLITATGQRVTLRCSPRSGDLSVYWYQQSLDQGLQFLIQYYNGEERAKGNILERFSAQQFPDLHSELNLSSLELGDSALYFCASSVDGTGPAEAFFGQGTRLTVV.

The V call is TRBV6-2 or TRBV6-3, the J call TRBJ2-7; 9 nucleotides align to TRBD1. Germline CDR1 and CDR2: MNHEY and SVGEGT. CDR3 length: 14 residues. V was pared by 5 bases and J by 0 bases, with 2 bases of the junction left unmatched. In DNA form, the CDR3 reads TGTGCCAGCAGTGGACAGGGGTTCTCCTACGAGCAGTACTTC. Translation: CASSGQGFSYEQYF.

This chain connects TRBV30 to TRBJ1-4; 9 positions agree with TRBD1. Germline V gives CDR1 GTSNPN, CDR2 SVGIG (reference sequence). J lost 7 bases, V lost 0 bases, and 3 bases had no gene match. The CDR3 contains 14 residues. CDR3 sequence (DNA): TGTGCCTGGAGTGTGGACAGGGGCAGTGAAAAACTGTTTTTT. Translation gives CAWSVDRGSEKLFF.

The V gene is TRBV4-1, the J gene TRBJ2-3; D is undetermined. The CDR3 is made up of 16 amino acids. Germline-derived CDR1 and CDR2 are MGHRA and YSYEKL. Trimming removed 1 base from V and 0 bases from J, with 11 bases in between. CDR3 loop: CASSQALASSTDTQYF. CDR3 nucleotide sequence: TGCGCCAGCAGCCAAGCCTTGGCATCTAGCACAGATACGCAGTATTTT.

The rearrangement links TRBV6-1 to TRBJ2-3, with 12 bases matching TRBD2. Unmatched junction bases numbered 7, after V lost 4 bases and J lost 2 bases. Germline-derived CDR1 and CDR2 are MNHNS and SASEGT. The CDR3 is made up of 17 amino acids. The CDR3 sequence: CASSALTSGGPTDTQYF. The DNA for the CDR3 is TGTGCCAGCAGTGCCTTGACTAGCGGGGGACCCACAGATACGCAGTATTTT.